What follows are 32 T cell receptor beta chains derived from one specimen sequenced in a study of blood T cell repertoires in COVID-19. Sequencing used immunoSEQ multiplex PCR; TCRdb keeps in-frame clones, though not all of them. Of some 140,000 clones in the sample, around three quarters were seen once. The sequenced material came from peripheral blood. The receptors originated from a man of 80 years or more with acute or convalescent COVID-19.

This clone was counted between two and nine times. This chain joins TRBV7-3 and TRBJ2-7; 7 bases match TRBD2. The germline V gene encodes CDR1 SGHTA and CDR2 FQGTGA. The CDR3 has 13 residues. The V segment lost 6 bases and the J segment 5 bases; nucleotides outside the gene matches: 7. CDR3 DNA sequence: TGTGCCAGCAGTCGCCGGGGGAGGGACGAGCAGTACTTC. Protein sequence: CASSRRGRDEQYF.

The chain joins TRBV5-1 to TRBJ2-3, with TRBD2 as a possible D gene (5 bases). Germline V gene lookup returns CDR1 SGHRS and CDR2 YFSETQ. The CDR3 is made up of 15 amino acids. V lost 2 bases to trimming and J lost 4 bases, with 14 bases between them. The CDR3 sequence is CASSFPSSYADTQYF. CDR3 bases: TGCGCCAGCAGCTTTCCTAGCTCATACGCAGATACGCAGTATTTT.

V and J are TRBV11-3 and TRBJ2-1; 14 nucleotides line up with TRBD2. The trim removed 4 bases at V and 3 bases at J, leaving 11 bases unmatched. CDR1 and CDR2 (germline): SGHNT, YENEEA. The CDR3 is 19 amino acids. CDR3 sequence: CASSSTRGLAGVGYNEQFF. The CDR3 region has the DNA TGTGCCAGCAGCTCCACTAGGGGACTAGCGGGGGTGGGCTACAATGAGCAGTTCTTC.

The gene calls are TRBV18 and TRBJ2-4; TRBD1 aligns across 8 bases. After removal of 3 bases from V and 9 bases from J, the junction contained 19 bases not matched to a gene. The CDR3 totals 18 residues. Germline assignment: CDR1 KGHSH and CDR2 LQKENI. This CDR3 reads CASSPASTGVGQNGIQYF. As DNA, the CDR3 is TGTGCCAGCTCACCTGCGTCGACAGGGGTAGGCCAAAACGGCATTCAGTACTTC.

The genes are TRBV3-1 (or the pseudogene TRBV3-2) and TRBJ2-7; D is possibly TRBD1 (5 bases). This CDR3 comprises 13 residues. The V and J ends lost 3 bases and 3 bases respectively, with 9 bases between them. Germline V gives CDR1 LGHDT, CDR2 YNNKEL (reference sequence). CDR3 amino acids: CASSHWQGYEQYF. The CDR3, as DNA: TGTGCCAGCAGCCATTGGCAGGGCTACGAGCAGTACTTC.

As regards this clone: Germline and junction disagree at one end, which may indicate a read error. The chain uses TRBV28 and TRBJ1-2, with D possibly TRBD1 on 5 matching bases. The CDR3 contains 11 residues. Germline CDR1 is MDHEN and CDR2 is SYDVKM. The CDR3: CASSRGIGYAF. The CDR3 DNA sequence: TGTGCCAGCAGCCGGGGGATAGGTTACGCCTTC.

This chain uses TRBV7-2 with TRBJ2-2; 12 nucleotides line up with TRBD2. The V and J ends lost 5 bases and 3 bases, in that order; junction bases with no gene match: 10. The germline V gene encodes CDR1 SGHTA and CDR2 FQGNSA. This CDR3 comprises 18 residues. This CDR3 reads CASSPRALAGGYTGELFF. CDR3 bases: TGTGCCAGCAGCCCGAGGGCACTAGCGGGGGGATACACCGGGGAGCTGTTTTTT.

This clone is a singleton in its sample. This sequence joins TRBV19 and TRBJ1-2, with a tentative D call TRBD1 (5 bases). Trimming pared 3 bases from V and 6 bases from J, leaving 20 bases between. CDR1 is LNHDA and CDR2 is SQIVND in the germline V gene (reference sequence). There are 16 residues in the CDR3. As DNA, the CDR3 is TGTGCCAGTAGTATCGGGACTTCAAACCCATCTAATGGCTACACCTTC. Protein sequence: CASSIGTSNPSNGYTF. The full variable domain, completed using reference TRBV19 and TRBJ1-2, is DGGITQSPKYLFRKEGQNVTLSCEQNLNHDAMYWYRQDPGQGLRLIYYSQIVNDFQKGDIAEGYSVSREKKESFPLTVTSAQKNPTAFYLCASSIGTSNPSNGYTFGSGTRLTVV.

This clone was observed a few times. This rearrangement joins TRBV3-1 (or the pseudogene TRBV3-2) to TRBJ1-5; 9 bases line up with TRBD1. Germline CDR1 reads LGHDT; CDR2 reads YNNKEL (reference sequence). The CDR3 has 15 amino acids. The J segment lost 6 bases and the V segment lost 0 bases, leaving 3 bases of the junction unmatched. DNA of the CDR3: TGTGCCAGCAGCCAAGATTACAGGGGGCCTCAGCCCCAGCATTTT. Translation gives CASSQDYRGPQPQHF.

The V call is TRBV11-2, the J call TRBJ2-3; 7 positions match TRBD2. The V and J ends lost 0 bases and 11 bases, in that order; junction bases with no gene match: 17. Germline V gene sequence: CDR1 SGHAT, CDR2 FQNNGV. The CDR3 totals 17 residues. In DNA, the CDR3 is TGTGCCAGCAGCTTAGACCCAGCGGGACCCCTGGGTGGAGAGCAGTATTTT. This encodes CASSLDPAGPLGGEQYF. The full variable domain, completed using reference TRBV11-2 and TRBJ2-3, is EAGVAQSPRYKIIEKRQSVAFWCNPISGHATLYWYQQILGQGPKLLIQFQNNGVVDDSQLPKDRFSAERLKGVDSTLKIQPAKLEDSAVYLCASSLDPAGPLGGEQYFGPGTRLTVL.

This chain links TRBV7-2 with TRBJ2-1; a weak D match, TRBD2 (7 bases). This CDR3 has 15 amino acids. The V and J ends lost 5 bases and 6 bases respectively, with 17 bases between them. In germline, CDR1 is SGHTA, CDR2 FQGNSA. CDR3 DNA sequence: TGTGCCAGCAGCGTGGGGGGGCCTCCTCTCAATGAGCAGTTCTTC. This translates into CASSVGGPPLNEQFF.

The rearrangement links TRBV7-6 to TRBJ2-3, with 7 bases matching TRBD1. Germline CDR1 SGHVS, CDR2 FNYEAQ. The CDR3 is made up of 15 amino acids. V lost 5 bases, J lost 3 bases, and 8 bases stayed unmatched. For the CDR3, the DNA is TGTGCCAGCAGCAAAAACAGGGGCCCGACAGATACGCAGTATTTT. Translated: CASSKNRGPTDTQYF.

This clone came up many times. The CDR3: CATSDGTGGRETQYF. The CDR3 coding sequence is TGTGCCACCAGTGATGGGACAGGGGGCCGAGAGACCCAGTACTTC. The V and J genes are TRBV24-1 and TRBJ2-5, with 12 bases lining up with TRBD1. The CDR3 has 15 amino acids. CDR1 and CDR2 (germline): KGHDR, SFDVKD. The V gene end was trimmed by 3 bases and the J gene end by 4 bases; junction bases not matched to a gene: 2.

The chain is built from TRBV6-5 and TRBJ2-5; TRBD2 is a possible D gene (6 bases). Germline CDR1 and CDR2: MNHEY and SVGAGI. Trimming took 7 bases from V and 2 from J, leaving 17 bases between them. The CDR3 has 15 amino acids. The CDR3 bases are TGTGCCAGCATATCGGCTAGCGACCCTCAAGAGACCCAGTACTTC. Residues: CASISASDPQETQYF.

The DNA for the CDR3 is TGTGCCAGTAGTATTAGAGAATCGCCGAACACCGGGGAGCTGTTTTTT. Translated, it gives CASSIRESPNTGELFF. This chain connects TRBV19 to TRBJ2-2; the D is unclear. The V gene lost 3 bases and the J gene lost 0 bases, with 11 bases spanning the gap. The CDR3 length is 16 residues. The germline V gene encodes CDR1 LNHDA and CDR2 SQIVND (reference sequence).

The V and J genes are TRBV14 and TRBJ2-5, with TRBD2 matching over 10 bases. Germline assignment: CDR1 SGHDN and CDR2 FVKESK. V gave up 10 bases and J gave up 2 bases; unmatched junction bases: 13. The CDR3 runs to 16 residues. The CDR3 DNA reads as TGTGCCATCTCGCCGCGTAGCGGGGGGCAACAAGAGACCCAGTACTTC. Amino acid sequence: CAISPRSGGQQETQYF.

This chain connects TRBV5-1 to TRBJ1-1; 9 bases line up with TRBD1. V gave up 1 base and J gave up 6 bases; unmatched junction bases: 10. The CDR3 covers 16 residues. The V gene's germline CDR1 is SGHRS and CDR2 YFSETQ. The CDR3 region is CASSLTPGQGESEAFF. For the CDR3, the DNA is TGCGCCAGCAGCTTGACCCCGGGACAGGGAGAGTCTGAAGCTTTCTTT.

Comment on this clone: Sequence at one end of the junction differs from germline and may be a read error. The CDR3 sequence: CASSLGAGGTDTQYF. In nucleotides, the CDR3 is TGTGCTAGCAGCTTAGGTGCGGGGGGGACAGATACGCAGTATTTT. The chain recombines TRBV7-7 with TRBJ2-3, with 9 bases fitting TRBD2. CDR3 size: 15 residues. CDR1 is SSHAT and CDR2 is FNYEAQ in the germline V gene (reference sequence).

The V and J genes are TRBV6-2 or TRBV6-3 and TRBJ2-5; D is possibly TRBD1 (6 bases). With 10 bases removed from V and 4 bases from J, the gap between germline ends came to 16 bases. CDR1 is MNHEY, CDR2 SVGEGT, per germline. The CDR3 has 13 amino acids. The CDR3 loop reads CAISPGAPETQYF. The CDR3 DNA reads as TGTGCCATCAGCCCAGGGGCCCCAGAGACCCAGTACTTC.

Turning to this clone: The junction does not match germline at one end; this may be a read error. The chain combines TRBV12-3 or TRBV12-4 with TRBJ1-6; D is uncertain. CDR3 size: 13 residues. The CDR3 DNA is TGTGCCAGCTCGGGGTTAGCGGGTTCACCCCCCCACTTT. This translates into CASSGLAGSPPHF.

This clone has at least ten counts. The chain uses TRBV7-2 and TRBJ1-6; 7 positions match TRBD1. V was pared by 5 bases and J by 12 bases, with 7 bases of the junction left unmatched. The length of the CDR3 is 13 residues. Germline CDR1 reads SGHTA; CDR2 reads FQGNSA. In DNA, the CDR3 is TGTGCCAGCAGCCAGGACAGGCGCATACCCCTCCACTTT. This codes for CASSQDRRIPLHF.

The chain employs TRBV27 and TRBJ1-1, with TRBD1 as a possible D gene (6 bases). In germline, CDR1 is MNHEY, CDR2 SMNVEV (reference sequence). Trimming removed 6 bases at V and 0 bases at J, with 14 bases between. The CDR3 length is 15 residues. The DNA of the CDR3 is TGTGCCAGCAGAACCAGACAGGCCTTGAACACTGAAGCTTTCTTT. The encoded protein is CASRTRQALNTEAFF.

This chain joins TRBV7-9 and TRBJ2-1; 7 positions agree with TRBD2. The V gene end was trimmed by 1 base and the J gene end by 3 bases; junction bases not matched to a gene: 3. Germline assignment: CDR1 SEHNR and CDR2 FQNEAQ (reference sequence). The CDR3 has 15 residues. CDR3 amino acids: CASSLGGGGYNEQFF. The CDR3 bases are TGTGCCAGCAGCTTAGGCGGGGGTGGCTACAATGAGCAGTTCTTC.

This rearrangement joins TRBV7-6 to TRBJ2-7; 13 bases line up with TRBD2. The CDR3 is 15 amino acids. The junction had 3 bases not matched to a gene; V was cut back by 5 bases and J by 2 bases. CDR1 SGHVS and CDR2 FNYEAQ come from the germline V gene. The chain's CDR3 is CASSPGLAGAYEQYF. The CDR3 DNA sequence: TGTGCCAGCAGCCCAGGACTAGCGGGGGCCTACGAGCAGTACTTC.

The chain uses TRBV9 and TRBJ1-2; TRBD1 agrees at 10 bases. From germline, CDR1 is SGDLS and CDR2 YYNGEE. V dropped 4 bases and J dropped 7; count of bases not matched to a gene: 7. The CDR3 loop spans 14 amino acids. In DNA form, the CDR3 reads TGTGCCAGCAGCCCAGGGACAGGGGCGAGTGGCTACACCTTC. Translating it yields CASSPGTGASGYTF. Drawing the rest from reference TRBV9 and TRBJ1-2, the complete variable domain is DSGVTQTPKHLITATGQRVTLRCSPRSGDLSVYWYQQSLDQGLQFLIQYYNGEERAKGNILERFSAQQFPDLHSELNLSSLELGDSALYFCASSPGTGASGYTFGSGTRLTVV.

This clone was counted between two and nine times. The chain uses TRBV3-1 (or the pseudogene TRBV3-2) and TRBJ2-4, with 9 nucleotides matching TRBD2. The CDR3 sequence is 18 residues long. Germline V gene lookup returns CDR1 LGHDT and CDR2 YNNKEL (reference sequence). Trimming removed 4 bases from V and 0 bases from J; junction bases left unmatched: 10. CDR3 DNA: TGTGCCAGCAGCCGGCGCTGGCGGGGGGGCGAAGCCAAAAACATTCAGTACTTC. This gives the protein CASSRRWRGGEAKNIQYF.

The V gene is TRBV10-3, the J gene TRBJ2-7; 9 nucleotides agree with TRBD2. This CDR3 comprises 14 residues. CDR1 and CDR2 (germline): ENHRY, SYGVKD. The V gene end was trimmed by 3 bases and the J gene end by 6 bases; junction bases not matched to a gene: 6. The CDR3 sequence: CAISDRRGGLEQYF. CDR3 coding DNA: TGTGCCATCAGTGACCGGCGGGGGGGCCTCGAGCAGTACTTC.

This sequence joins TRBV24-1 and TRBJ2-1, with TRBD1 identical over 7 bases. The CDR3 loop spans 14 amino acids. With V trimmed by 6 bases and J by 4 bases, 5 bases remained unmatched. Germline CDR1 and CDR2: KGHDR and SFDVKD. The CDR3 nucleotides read TGTGCCACCAGTCCGGGACAGCTGTACAATGAGCAGTTCTTC. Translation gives CATSPGQLYNEQFF.

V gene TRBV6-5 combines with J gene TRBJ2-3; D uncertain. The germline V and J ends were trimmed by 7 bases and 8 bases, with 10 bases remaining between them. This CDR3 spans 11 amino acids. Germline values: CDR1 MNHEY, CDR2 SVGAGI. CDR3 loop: CASNQYGTQYF. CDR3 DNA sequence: TGTGCCAGCAACCAGTATGGTACGCAGTATTTT.

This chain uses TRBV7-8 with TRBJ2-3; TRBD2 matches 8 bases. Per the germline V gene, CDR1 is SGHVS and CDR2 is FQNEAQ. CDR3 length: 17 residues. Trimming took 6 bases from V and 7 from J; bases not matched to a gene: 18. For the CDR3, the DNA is TGTGCCAGCAGGAACACCTCCCGGGGGGGACCCACGTATACGCAGTATTTT. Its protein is CASRNTSRGGPTYTQYF.

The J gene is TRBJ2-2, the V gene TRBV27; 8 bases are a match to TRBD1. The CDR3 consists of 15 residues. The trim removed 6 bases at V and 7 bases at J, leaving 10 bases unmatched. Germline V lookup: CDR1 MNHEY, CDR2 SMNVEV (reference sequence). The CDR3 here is CASRPLDRGRGELFF. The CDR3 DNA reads TGTGCCAGCAGACCCCTCGACAGGGGCCGCGGGGAGCTGTTTTTT.

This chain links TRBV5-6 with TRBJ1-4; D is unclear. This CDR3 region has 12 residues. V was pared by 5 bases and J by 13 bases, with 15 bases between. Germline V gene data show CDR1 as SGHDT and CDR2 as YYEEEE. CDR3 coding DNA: TGTGCCAGCAGACTTGGTGAAGAAGCACTGTTTTTT. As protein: CASRLGEEALFF.